A single sample gave rise to the 13 T cell receptor beta chains below, sequenced in a study of regulatory T cells in long-lasting Graves disease. Combining iRepertoire HTBI primers with Arm-PCR of CDR3 regions, the authors built TCR beta libraries. TCRdb re-derived calls from the multiplex PCR reads in MiXCR, one entry per CDR3 protein. The sample records roughly 250,000 distinct CDR3 sequences, around 18% being singletons. Time point in this sample: newly diagnosed GD, antithyroid drugs for less than 3 months. RNA isolated from PBMCs was used to make the TCR library. This sample also appeared in a second study, on T cells in Graves' hyperthyroidism and ophthalmopathy.

Material: peripheral blood mononuclear cells (PBMCs), obtained at new diagnosis, from a patient treated with antithyroid drugs. These receptors originate from a woman aged 25 to 45 with Graves disease.

The V gene is TRBV29-1, the J gene TRBJ1-3, with a tentative D call TRBD1 (5 bases). Germline V gene data show CDR1 as SQVTM and CDR2 as ANQGSEA. This CDR3 has 12 residues. The V end lost 0 bases, the J end lost 8 bases, and 8 bases lay between the germline ends. CDR3 nucleotide sequence: TGCAGCGTTGAAGATCTAGGGGACACCATATATTTT. Translation: CSVEDLGDTIYF.

A note on this clonotype: Possible read error: a much larger clone is one base away. V gene TRBV6-5 combines with J gene TRBJ2-7; D not certain. Germline V CDR1 and CDR2: MNHEY, SVGAGI. The CDR3 sequence is 14 residues long. Trimming took off 2 bases at V and 4 bases at J, with 12 bases between the two ends. CDR3 residues: CASSYRFGLYEQYF. The CDR3 DNA is TGTGCCAGCAGTTACCGATTTGGGCTGTACGAGCAGTACTTC.

This clonotype was detected only a few times. The chain couples TRBV11-2 to TRBJ2-7; D is unresolved. The CDR3 is 16 residues long. The germline CDR1 and CDR2 sequences are SGHAT and FQNNGV. V was cut by 4 bases and J by 0 bases, with 16 bases left in between. The CDR3 spells CASSSTPGPPSYEQYF. DNA of the CDR3: TGTGCCAGCAGCTCAACACCCGGACCTCCCTCCTACGAGCAGTACTTC. Using reference TRBV11-2 and TRBJ2-7 for the parts outside the CDR3, the full variable domain is EAGVAQSPRYKIIEKRQSVAFWCNPISGHATLYWYQQILGQGPKLLIQFQNNGVVDDSQLPKDRFSAERLKGVDSTLKIQPAKLEDSAVYLCASSSTPGPPSYEQYFGPGTRLTVT.

This clonotype was recorded at least ten times. The rearrangement links TRBV7-2 to TRBJ2-2; no clear D gene. V was clipped by 6 bases and J by 4 bases, with 12 bases between them. Germline loops: CDR1 SGHTA, CDR2 FQGNSA. The CDR3 extends over 14 amino acids. CDR3 sequence reads: CASSLRTSTGELFF. CDR3 DNA sequence: TGTGCCAGCAGTCTTAGAACAAGCACCGGGGAGCTGTTTTTT.

In the case of this clonotype: This clone may be a read error of a much larger clone one base away. The genes are TRBV3-1 and TRBJ1-1; D unresolved. CDR1 and CDR2 (germline): LGHDT, YNNKEL (reference sequence). The CDR3 has 15 amino acids. The CDR3 sequence is CASSQAGPLNTEASF. In DNA, the CDR3 is TGTGCCAGCAGCCAGGCGGGCCCGTTGAACACTGAAGCTTCCTTT.

The table lists this clonotype with many counts. The V call is TRBV7-2, the J call TRBJ1-2; 9 bases map to TRBD1. V was clipped by 5 bases and J by 2 bases; unmatched bases: 9. The CDR3 length is 16 residues. Germline V gene data show CDR1 as SGHTA and CDR2 as FQGNSA. The CDR3 region is CASSALGTGLNYGYTF. CDR3 DNA sequence: TGTGCCAGCAGCGCCTTGGGGACAGGGTTGAACTATGGCTACACCTTC.

Worth noting for this clonotype: One base separates it from a far larger clone, so it is likely a read error. The rearrangement joins TRBV29-1 to TRBJ2-5, with 11 bases identical to TRBD2. The CDR3 consists of 15 residues. V shed 1 base and J 11 bases; nucleotides not matched to a gene: 12. The germline V gene encodes CDR1 SQVTM and CDR2 ANQGSEA. The CDR3 DNA sequence: TGCAGCGTTGAAGGTAGCGGGGGGGCCTTAGATGAGCAGTACTTC. It specifies CSVEGSGGALDEQYF.

The table lists this clonotype with many counts. The genes are TRBV12-3 or TRBV12-4 and TRBJ1-1, with TRBD1 as a possible D gene (5 bases). V shed 8 bases and J shed 10 bases, with 20 bases lying between them. The CDR3 has 13 amino acids. The CDR3 coding sequence is TGTGCCAGCGACTTCGGGTTGGGGGTCGGAGCTTTCTTT. Translating gives CASDFGLGVGAFF.

This clonotype was detected ten times or more. V is TRBV11-2 and J is TRBJ2-1, with D uncertain. Germline V gene lookup returns CDR1 SGHAT and CDR2 FQNNGV. V was cut by 0 bases and J by 4 bases, with 4 bases left in between. The CDR3 is made up of 13 amino acids. The CDR3 DNA sequence: TGTGCCAGCAGCTTAGAAGGTTACAATGAGCAGTTCTTC. Translating gives CASSLEGYNEQFF.

This clonotype was recorded at least ten times. The V gene is TRBV27, the J gene TRBJ1-6; 7 bases map to TRBD1. Germline loops: CDR1 MNHEY, CDR2 SMNVEV (reference sequence). The CDR3 totals 15 residues. The trim removed 4 bases at V and 7 bases at J, leaving 7 bases unmatched. The DNA of the CDR3 is TGTGCCAGCAGTTGGGGGACAGCTCCCAATTCACCCCTCCACTTT. Its translation: CASSWGTAPNSPLHF.

This clonotype has at least ten counts. V and J are TRBV2 and TRBJ2-1, with 8 bases lining up with TRBD2. The CDR3 extends over 16 amino acids. V dropped 6 bases and J dropped 5; count of bases not matched to a gene: 12. Germline V CDR1 and CDR2: SNHLY, FYNNEI. The CDR3 protein is CASRDISGAQNNEQFF. DNA for the CDR3: TGTGCCAGCAGAGATATTAGCGGGGCGCAGAACAATGAGCAGTTCTTC. Looking up the rest from reference TRBV2 and TRBJ2-1 gives the full variable domain: EPEVTQTPSHQVTQMGQEVILRCVPISNHLYFYWYRQILGQKVEFLVSFYNNEISEKSEIFDDQFSVERPDGSNFTLKIRSTKLEDSAMYFCASRDISGAQNNEQFFGPGTRLTVL.

This clonotype was recorded at least ten times. This chain links TRBV18 with TRBJ1-2; 9 positions agree with TRBD1. Germline V gene sequence: CDR1 KGHSH, CDR2 LQKENI. This CDR3 region has 15 residues. The V gene end was trimmed by 4 bases and the J gene end by 4 bases; junction bases not matched to a gene: 7. The CDR3 coding sequence is TGTGCCAGCTCACAAACAGGGGGCGAAGGCTATGGCTACACCTTC. This encodes CASSQTGGEGYGYTF.

This clonotype was seen a few times. A much larger clone differs by one base, so this may be a read error. This chain uses TRBV20-1 with TRBJ1-2; a weak D match, TRBD1 (5 bases). Germline assignment: CDR1 DFQATT and CDR2 SNEGSKA (reference sequence). CDR3 size: 15 residues. V lost 0 bases and J 2 bases, leaving 13 bases between the germline ends. The CDR3 loop reads CSARDEGAANYGYTF. As DNA, the CDR3 is TGCAGTGCTAGAGATGAAGGGGCAGCAAACTATGGCTACACCTTC.